This T cell receptor (beta chain) was captured by sequencing in a study of T cell changes during pregnancy in multiple sclerosis. Assay: immunoSEQ multiplex PCR; the TCRdb copy retains only in-frame clones and omits some. The sample lists around 72,000 clones, roughly 89% occurring once. Germline V gene lookup returns CDR1 SGHTA and CDR2 FQGNSA. This CDR3 has 13 residues. With 5 bases removed from V and 6 bases from J, the gap between germline ends came to 8 bases. The receptor comes from a female donor in good health, enrolled as a control in a pregnancy study. J is TRBJ1-6 and V is TRBV7-2; D is unresolved. The sequenced sample was peripheral blood, obtained in the third trimester of pregnancy. Here the CDR3 reads CASSLTTNSPLHF. The DNA for the CDR3 is TGTGCCAGCAGCCTCACTACTAATTCACCCCTCCACTTT.